The 5 T cell receptor beta chains listed next were all sequenced from one sample in a study of tumor-infiltrating lymphocytes in localized non-small cell lung cancer. Clones were sequenced by immunoSEQ multiplex PCR, and TCRdb holds only the in-frame ones, with some missing. The table includes about 15,000 clones, roughly four fifths detected once. Material for sequencing was lung tumor tissue. Receptors were obtained from a human donor with non-small cell lung cancer.

The rearrangement uses TRBV6-1 and TRBJ2-4; 10 nucleotides align to TRBD1. CDR3 length equals 16 residues. V was clipped by 2 bases and J by 7 bases; unmatched bases: 8. CDR1 is MNHNS, CDR2 SASEGT, per germline. The CDR3 DNA reads as TGTGCCAGCAGTGAACTGGGACAGGGGTCCGAGAACATTCAGTACTTC. This translates into CASSELGQGSENIQYF.

This rearrangement joins TRBV7-2 to TRBJ1-2; possibly TRBD1 for D (5 bases). This CDR3 region has 14 residues. Trimming took 1 base from V and 3 from J, leaving 9 bases between them. Looked up from germline, CDR1 is SGHTA and CDR2 is FQGNSA. The CDR3 spells CASSLEGEDYGYTF. CDR3 DNA sequence: TGTGCCAGCAGCTTAGAAGGGGAAGACTATGGCTACACCTTC.

V usage is TRBV5-4 and J usage is TRBJ2-7; TRBD2 matches at 8 bases. CDR3 length equals 13 residues. Germline CDR1 is SGHNT and CDR2 is YYREEE (reference sequence). V shed 4 bases, J shed 6 bases, and the junction held 6 bases outside the gene matches. This chain's CDR3 is CASSRGLGGEQYF. The CDR3 coding sequence is TGTGCCAGCAGCCGGGGACTAGGAGGCGAGCAGTACTTC. The full variable domain, completed using reference TRBV5-4 and TRBJ2-7, is ETGVTQSPTHLIKTRGQQVTLRCSSQSGHNTVSWYQQALGQGPQFIFQYYREEENGRGNFPPRFSGLQFPNYSSELNVNALELDDSALYLCASSRGLGGEQYFGPGTRLTVT.

CDR3 DNA: TGTGCCAGCAGTTCCTCGGGAGGAGGCTACACCTTC. This gives the protein CASSSSGGGYTF. The chain combines TRBV28 with TRBJ1-2, with D unresolved. The CDR3 totals 12 residues. In germline, CDR1 is MDHEN, CDR2 SYDVKM. Trimming removed 4 bases from V and 8 bases from J, with 11 bases in between.

V usage is TRBV9 and J usage is TRBJ2-1; either TRBD1 or TRBD2 may fit D (5 bases each). Germline V gene data show CDR1 as SGDLS and CDR2 as YYNGEE. V was clipped by 3 bases and J by 8 bases, with 15 bases between them. The CDR3 runs to 14 residues. Here the CDR3 reads CASSEGRPGDEQFF. For the CDR3, the DNA is TGTGCCAGCAGCGAGGGACGACCCGGGGATGAGCAGTTCTTC. Variable domain in full (rest from reference TRBV9 and TRBJ2-1): DSGVTQTPKHLITATGQRVTLRCSPRSGDLSVYWYQQSLDQGLQFLIQYYNGEERAKGNILERFSAQQFPDLHSELNLSSLELGDSALYFCASSEGRPGDEQFFGPGTRLTVL.